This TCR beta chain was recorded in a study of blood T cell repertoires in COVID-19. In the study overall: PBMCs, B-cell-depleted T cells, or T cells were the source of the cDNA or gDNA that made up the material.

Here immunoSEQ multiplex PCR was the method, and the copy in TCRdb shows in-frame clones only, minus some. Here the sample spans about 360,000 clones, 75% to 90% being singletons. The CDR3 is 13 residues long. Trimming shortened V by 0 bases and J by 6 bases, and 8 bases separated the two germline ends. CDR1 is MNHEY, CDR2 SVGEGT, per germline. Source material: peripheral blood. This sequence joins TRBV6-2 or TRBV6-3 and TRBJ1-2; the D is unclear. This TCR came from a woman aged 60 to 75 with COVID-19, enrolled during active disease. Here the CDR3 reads CASSYSGRDGYTF. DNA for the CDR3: TGTGCCAGCAGTTACTCGGGGAGAGATGGCTACACCTTC.